A selection of T cell receptor beta chains follows, all from one sample in a study of T cell responses to AZD1222 COVID-19 vaccine. TCRdb keeps only in-frame clones here, not all; method: immunoSEQ multiplex PCR. This table holds about 130,000 clones, approximately 93% found once. Material: peripheral blood, obtained on day 0 of AZD1222 vaccination. The source of these receptors is an adult in good health. Both conserved end residues are part of each CDR3. A D gene is named only where the DNA matches it firmly. Size tells how often a clone was seen (once, few, many) or the class of an expanded clone, and some rows leave it out.

NA | TRBJ1-2 | TRBV7-9 | NA | TGTGCCAGCAGCTTGGCTAGCTTGTTAGGCTACACCTTC | CASSLASLLGYTF
NA | TRBJ1-1 | TRBV5-4 | few | TGTGCCAGCAGCTTCAGGGGAGAGAACACTGAAGCTTTCTTT | CASSFRGENTEAFF
NA | TRBJ2-7 | TRBV29-1 | NA | TGCAGCGTTGAATTGGACAGCTCCTACGAGCAGTACTTC | CSVELDSSYEQYF
TRBD1 | TRBJ1-1 | TRBV5-1 | NA | TGCGCCAGCAGCTTGGGGACAGGGGATGAAGCTTTCTTT | CASSLGTGDEAFF
TRBD1 | TRBJ2-2 | TRBV29-1 | NA | TGCAGCGTTGCCCCGACAGGGCTTTCCGGGGAGCTGTTTTTT | CSVAPTGLSGELFF
TRBD1 | TRBJ1-5 | TRBV5-1 | NA | TGCGCCAGCAGCTCAGGACAGGGAGAAAATCAGCCCCAGCATTTT | CASSSGQGENQPQHF
NA | TRBJ2-2 | TRBV11-3 | NA | TGTGCCAGCAGTCACAGGGTTTGGGGGTTCACCGGGGAGCTGTTTTTT | CASSHRVWGFTGELFF
NA | TRBJ2-1 | TRBV30 | NA | TGTGCCTGGAGTGTAAAGGGGCAGGGCCCATACAATGAGCAGTTCTTC | CAWSVKGQGPYNEQFF
NA | TRBJ1-5 | TRBV15 | NA | TGTGCCACCAAAGACAGTGGAAGCAATCAGCCCCAGCATTTT | CATKDSGSNQPQHF
NA | TRBJ1-5 | TRBV2 | NA | TGTGCCAGCAGTGCGCAGGGGCGAACCAATCAGCCCCAGCATTTT | CASSAQGRTNQPQHF
NA | TRBJ1-5 | TRBV2 | NA | TGTGCCAGCAGAGAGGGGATGGAATATCAGCCCCAGCATTTT | CASREGMEYQPQHF
TRBD2 | TRBJ2-2 | TRBV9 | NA | TGTGCCAGCAGCGTTTTTAGCGGGGGGCCGAACACCGGGGAGCTGTTTTTT | CASSVFSGGPNTGELFF
TRBD2 | TRBJ2-3 | TRBV4-2 | NA | TGTGCCAGCAGCCAAGGCCCAGCGGGGGTTACAGATACGCAGTATTTT | CASSQGPAGVTDTQYF
NA | TRBJ1-4 | TRBV9 | NA | TGTGCCAGCAGCGTAGCAGTAAGGACAGAAAATGAAAAACTGTTTTTT | CASSVAVRTENEKLFF
NA | TRBJ1-6 | TRBV9 | NA | TGTGCCAGCAGCGTAGAGGATTCACCCCTCCACTTT | CASSVEDSPLHF
TRBD1 | TRBJ2-2 | TRBV9 | once | TGTGCCAGCAGCGTAGGCACAGGGGCGGACACCGGGGAGCTGTTTTTT | CASSVGTGADTGELFF
NA | TRBJ1-3 | TRBV7-4 | NA | TGTGCCAGCAGCCCCACCCTGGCTGGAAACACCATATATTTT | CASSPTLAGNTIYF
NA | TRBJ2-7 | TRBV7-8 | once | TGTGCCAGCAGCTTGGTCTCCCTTAGGAACGAGCAGTACTTC | CASSLVSLRNEQYF
TRBD1 | TRBJ1-2 | TRBV27 | NA | TGTGCCAGCAGTTTCCAGGGGGCAGGTGGCTACACCTTC | CASSFQGAGGYTF
TRBD1 | TRBJ1-1 | TRBV18 | NA | TGTGCCAGCTCACCAACCACAGGGGGGACTGAAGCTTTCTTT | CASSPTTGGTEAFF
NA | TRBJ2-5 | TRBV21-1 | NA | TGTGCCAGCAGCACCCTATCTAGCGGGGCACTGCAAGAGACCCAGTACTTC | CASSTLSSGALQETQYF
NA | TRBJ1-6 | TRBV11-2 | NA | TGTGCCAGCAGCTCCGTCAGCATCACCTCCTATAATTCACCCCTCCACTTT | CASSSVSITSYNSPLHF
TRBD1 | TRBJ2-3 | TRBV6-1 | NA | TGTGCCAGCAGTGCTTGGGACAGGGGTTTGGAAGATACGCAGTATTTT | CASSAWDRGLEDTQYF
NA | TRBJ2-1 | TRBV5-1 | NA | TGCGCCAGCAGCTTTCTACAGGGTGGGAGTTACAATGAGCAGTTCTTC | CASSFLQGGSYNEQFF
NA | TRBJ1-2 | TRBV7-5 | once | TGTGCCAGAAGCTTGCTATGGGACAGGGAGGTTAACTATGGCTACACCTTC | CARSLLWDREVNYGYTF
NA | TRBJ2-6 | TRBV19 | NA | TGTGCCAGTAGGGCGGGCTCTGGGGCCAACGTCCTGACTTTC | CASRAGSGANVLTF
NA | TRBJ1-5 | TRBV27 | NA | TGTGCCAGCAGTCCCGGGGTTGGCAATCAGCCCCAGCATTTT | CASSPGVGNQPQHF
NA | TRBJ1-4 | TRBV4-1 | NA | TGCGCCAGCAGCGAGTCGGGGCTAAAACTGTTTTTT | CASSESGLKLFF
NA | TRBJ2-2 | TRBV24-1 | NA | TGTGCCACCAGCGCCGGGACGGCGAACACCGGGGAGCTGTTTTTT | CATSAGTANTGELFF
TRBD1 | TRBJ1-2 | TRBV6-6 | NA | TGTGCCAGCAGGAAGAGACAGGGGTTTAACGATGGCTACACCTTC | CASRKRQGFNDGYTF
NA | TRBJ2-2 | TRBV3-1/TRBV3-2 | once | TGTGCCAGCTCCGGGGTGGTCACCGGGGAGCTGTTTTTT | CASSGVVTGELFF
NA | TRBJ1-4 | TRBV7-9 | NA | TGTGCCAGCAGCTTAGGTGCAGGGAACACAGATGAAAAACTGTTTTTT | CASSLGAGNTDEKLFF
TRBD2 | TRBJ2-3 | TRBV18 | NA | TGTGCCAGCTCACCAAGCCGGGGGGTCGGGGGTACGCAGTATTTT | CASSPSRGVGGTQYF
NA | TRBJ1-5 | TRBV6-6 | NA | TGTGCCAGCAGTTACTCGATGGGGAGACAGCCCCAGCATTTT | CASSYSMGRQPQHF
NA | TRBJ2-3 | TRBV7-9 | NA | TGTGCCAGCAGCTTAATTGGCGGCGTCGACACAGATACGCAGTATTTT | CASSLIGGVDTDTQYF
NA | TRBJ1-5 | TRBV4-1 | NA | TGCGCCAGCAGCCCGGGCCCTGGAAGGGGCAATCAGCCCCAGCATTTT | CASSPGPGRGNQPQHF
NA | TRBJ1-6 | TRBV4-1 | NA | TGCGCCAGCAGCCAAGTCCCCCTGAGCTCCTATAATTCACCCCTCCACTTT | CASSQVPLSSYNSPLHF
TRBD1 | TRBJ1-1 | TRBV10-1 | once | TGCGCCAGCAGTGAGTCGGGGACAGGGGGATACGGCACTGAAGCTTTCTTT | CASSESGTGGYGTEAFF
NA | TRBJ2-2 | TRBV7-9 | NA | TGTGCCAGCAGCTTTCCTGACACCGGGGAGCTGTTTTTT | CASSFPDTGELFF
TRBD1 | TRBJ1-4 | TRBV12-3/TRBV12-4 | NA | TGTGCCAGCAGTTTAGGGGACAGTCGAAAACTGTTTTTT | CASSLGDSRKLFF